The T cell receptor (beta chain) described here comes from a study of early T cells in non-severe SARS-CoV-2 infection. About the study: Sequencing of bulk RNA from unsorted whole blood was done, without chain pairing.

Individual cDNA molecules received unique molecular identifiers during library preparation. TCRdb re-derived calls from the 5' RACE reads in MiXCR, one entry per CDR3 protein. The sample holds about 25,000 distinct CDR3 sequences; more than 4.5% are singletons and the top ten take more than 6.5%. General observations from the study: Anti-spike CD8 responses were favored by VDJdb matching, which missed private and CD4 specificities.

In the case of this clonotype: Its antigen is not known.

The sequencing input was whole blood. The clonotype was recovered from an adult who was a healthcare worker with PCR-confirmed SARS-CoV-2 infection or an uninfected control (not recorded which).

CDR3 loop: CASSLQGADGYTF. The DNA for the CDR3 is TGTGCCAGCAGCCTACAGGGGGCGGACGGCTACACCTTC. V and J are TRBV7-3 and TRBJ1-2; TRBD1 matches 9 bases. Looked up from germline, CDR1 is SGHTA and CDR2 is FQGTGA. V shed 5 bases and J 8 bases; nucleotides not matched to a gene: 6. The CDR3 covers 13 residues.